This passage covers 2 T cell receptor beta chains from one sample sequenced in a study of response to subunit inactivated influenza vaccine. TCRdb processed the RT-PCR reads anew with MiXCR; each CDR3 protein has one entry. The data contain roughly 630,000 distinct CDR3 sequences, 14% of them singletons. Sequences were derived from PBMCs from blood, sampled around 14 days before vaccination. All receptors derive from a man aged 45-60 years who received an inactivated influenza vaccine.

V is TRBV5-1 and J is TRBJ2-2, with D possibly matching TRBD2 (5 bases). The CDR3 has 13 amino acids. Germline lookup yields CDR1 SGHRS and CDR2 YFSETQ. V was shortened by 4 bases and J by 6 bases, with 10 bases between the two germline ends. The CDR3 nucleotides are TGCGCCAGCAGCCCGTTCGGGGCCGGGGAGCTGTTTTTT. The encoded protein is CASSPFGAGELFF.

This clonotype was detected only a few times. The genes are TRBV6-2 or TRBV6-3 and TRBJ1-6, with D perhaps TRBD1 (6 bases). This CDR3 region has 16 residues. Germline CDR1 MNHEY, CDR2 SVGEGT. Trimming took 5 bases from V and 4 from J, leaving 15 bases between them. CDR3 sequence reads: CASSPRGGEYNSPLHF. The CDR3 DNA is TGTGCCAGCAGTCCTCGCGGGGGCGAGTATAATTCACCCCTCCACTTT.